This record concerns one TCR beta chain sequence. Antigen unknown. TCRdb fed the RT-PCR reads into MiXCR, producing one record per CDR3 protein. This table holds around 650,000 distinct CDR3 sequences, 15% to 18% found once. The data belong to a study of response to subunit inactivated influenza vaccine. Study-level results: With each seasonal influenza vaccination, the authors suggested, few new T cells are recruited.

CDR3 length equals 15 residues. From germline, CDR1 is SGHRS and CDR2 YFSETQ. V dropped 4 bases and J dropped 9; count of bases not matched to a gene: 11. This specimen was PBMCs from blood, taken 11 to 12 days after vaccination. The chain couples TRBV5-1 to TRBJ2-1; TRBD1 agrees at 9 bases. The receptor's source is a man aged 50 or older who received an inactivated influenza vaccine. CDR3 amino acids: CASSDPGQGRSEQFF. In DNA, the CDR3 is TGCGCCAGCAGCGACCCGGGACAGGGAAGGAGTGAGCAGTTCTTC.